This note documents a single TCR beta chain sequence. What it recognizes is unknown. The source of the sample is a study of cytomegalovirus exposure and HLA in healthy donors. Study-wide results and limits: Previously analyzed data showed that most TCR beta V segments were productive at a frequency of about 87% or about 30%.

Germline CDR1 MNHNY, CDR2 SVGAGI (reference sequence). CDR3 size: 14 residues. Trimming stripped 6 bases from V and 1 base from J, with 12 bases between. The PCR ran on 60 Vbeta and 13 Jbeta primers. Sequenced by immunoSEQ multiplex PCR; TCRdb stores in-frame clones only, minus some. The sample holds around 150,000 clones, about 80% seen once. The sample comprised PBMCs. The V and J genes are TRBV6-6 and TRBJ1-1, with D possibly being TRBD1 (5 bases). The clonotype was recovered from a man aged 18-30 years in good health and CMV-seropositive. CDR3 residues: CASRQSQGNTEAFF. Written as DNA, the CDR3 is TGTGCCAGCAGACAAAGTCAGGGGAACACTGAAGCTTTCTTT.